The 11 T cell receptor beta chains below were found in one sample sequenced in a study of blood T cell repertoires in COVID-19. The repertoire was sequenced with immunoSEQ multiplex PCR; TCRdb's copy has only in-frame clones and lacks some. This sample has 100,000 or so clones; about 86% occur once, and the top ten carry 37%. Sequenced input: peripheral blood. The receptors were sampled from a man aged 80 or over with acute or convalescent COVID-19.

V gene TRBV6-5 combines with J gene TRBJ1-3; TRBD1 agrees at 12 bases. This CDR3 contains 14 residues. V lost 10 bases and J lost 4; bases outside the gene matches: 5. Germline-derived CDR1 and CDR2 are MNHEY and SVGAGI. The DNA of the CDR3 is TGTGCCACCAGGGGACAGGGGGCGGGAAACACCATATATTTT. Translated: CATRGQGAGNTIYF.

This clone was recorded only once. The V call is TRBV2, the J call TRBJ2-5, with no clear D. This CDR3 spans 13 amino acids. V lost 4 bases and J lost 1, with 7 bases in between. Germline values: CDR1 SNHLY, CDR2 FYNNEI. CDR3 residues: CASSGVAQETQYF. CDR3 DNA: TGTGCCAGCAGTGGTGTAGCCCAAGAGACCCAGTACTTC.

This clone was found a few times. The chain links TRBV27 to TRBJ2-1, with 8 bases aligning to TRBD2. This CDR3 spans 16 amino acids. V shed 4 bases, J shed 3 bases, and the junction held 8 bases outside the gene matches. Per the germline V gene, CDR1 is MNHEY and CDR2 is SMNVEV (reference sequence). This chain's CDR3 is CASSSGSSGIYNEQFF. CDR3 bases: TGTGCCAGCAGTTCGGGAAGTAGCGGGATCTACAATGAGCAGTTCTTC.

The rearrangement joins TRBV5-4 to TRBJ2-2; 11 bases fit TRBD2. The trim removed 4 bases at V and 5 bases at J, leaving 13 bases unmatched. From germline, CDR1 is SGHNT and CDR2 YYREEE (reference sequence). The CDR3 length is 18 residues. The CDR3 DNA follows: TGTGCCAGCAGCACGGGACTAGCGGTCCACAAGGGTACCGGGGAGCTGTTTTTT. It yields the protein CASSTGLAVHKGTGELFF.

The J gene is TRBJ2-3, the V gene TRBV5-6; 7 nucleotides agree with TRBD1. Germline V CDR1 and CDR2: SGHDT, YYEEEE. V shed 3 bases and J 3 bases; nucleotides not matched to a gene: 7. The CDR3 is 15 residues long. CDR3 nucleotides: TGTGCCAGCAGCTCGACAGGGATGGGGACAGATACGCAGTATTTT. Translation: CASSSTGMGTDTQYF.

This clone appeared a few times. The chain couples TRBV18 to TRBJ1-1; unclear D gene. The germline V gene encodes CDR1 KGHSH and CDR2 LQKENI. With 3 bases removed from V and 0 bases from J, the gap between germline ends came to 11 bases. The CDR3 is 15 residues long. CDR3 DNA: TGTGCCAGCTCACCTGTCAGTGAAATGAACACTGAAGCTTTCTTT. Its protein is CASSPVSEMNTEAFF.

The V gene is TRBV5-6, the J gene TRBJ2-2, with 8 bases aligning to TRBD1. The germline V gene encodes CDR1 SGHDT and CDR2 YYEEEE. The trim removed 2 bases at V and 4 bases at J, leaving 1 base unmatched. There are 14 residues in the CDR3. Here the CDR3 reads CASSLQGGTGELFF. CDR3 coding DNA: TGTGCCAGCAGCTTACAGGGGGGCACCGGGGAGCTGTTTTTT. Variable domain in full (rest from reference TRBV5-6 and TRBJ2-2): DAGVTQSPTHLIKTRGQQVTLRCSPKSGHDTVSWYQQALGQGPQFIFQYYEEEERQRGNFPDRFSGHQFPNYSSELNVNALLLGDSALYLCASSLQGGTGELFFGEGSRLTVL.

This rearrangement joins TRBV30 to TRBJ1-4, with D possibly matching TRBD1 (6 bases). Trimming removed 3 bases at V and 2 bases at J, with 7 bases between. This CDR3 region has 13 residues. Germline CDR1 is GTSNPN and CDR2 is SVGIG (reference sequence). CDR3 sequence reads: CAWSQGTNEKLFF. In DNA form, the CDR3 reads TGTGCCTGGAGCCAGGGGACTAATGAAAAACTGTTTTTT.

Comments on this clone: The sample holds other DNA sequences that translate to the same CDR3. V usage is TRBV2 and J usage is TRBJ1-2; a weak D match, TRBD1 (5 bases). There are 12 residues in the CDR3. Germline V gives CDR1 SNHLY, CDR2 FYNNEI. V was pared by 3 bases and J by 4 bases, with 6 bases between. CDR3 bases: TGTGCCAGCAGTGACGACAGCTATGGCTACACCTTC. It codes for CASSDDSYGYTF. Variable domain in full (rest from reference TRBV2 and TRBJ1-2): EPEVTQTPSHQVTQMGQEVILRCVPISNHLYFYWYRQILGQKVEFLVSFYNNEISEKSEIFDDQFSVERPDGSNFTLKIRSTKLEDSAMYFCASSDDSYGYTFGSGTRLTVV.

A single count supports this clone. The rearrangement uses TRBV18 and TRBJ2-6, with D tentatively TRBD1 (5 bases). CDR1 is KGHSH and CDR2 is LQKENI in the germline V gene. Deletions cut 3 bases from V and 0 bases from J, with 12 bases between. CDR3 length: 17 residues. CDR3 DNA sequence: TGTGCCAGCTCACCCGTAGACAGCTACTCTGGGGCCAACGTCCTGACTTTC. This encodes CASSPVDSYSGANVLTF.

In this sample, this clone turned up a few times. The chain is built from TRBV28 and TRBJ2-3; the D gene is possibly TRBD1 (6 bases). The CDR3 sequence is 17 residues long. V was pared by 3 bases and J by 0 bases, with 16 bases between. Looked up from germline, CDR1 is MDHEN and CDR2 is SYDVKM. The CDR3 loop is CASSLWTVGVSTDTQYF. The CDR3, as DNA: TGTGCCAGCAGTTTGTGGACAGTGGGAGTCAGCACAGATACGCAGTATTTT.